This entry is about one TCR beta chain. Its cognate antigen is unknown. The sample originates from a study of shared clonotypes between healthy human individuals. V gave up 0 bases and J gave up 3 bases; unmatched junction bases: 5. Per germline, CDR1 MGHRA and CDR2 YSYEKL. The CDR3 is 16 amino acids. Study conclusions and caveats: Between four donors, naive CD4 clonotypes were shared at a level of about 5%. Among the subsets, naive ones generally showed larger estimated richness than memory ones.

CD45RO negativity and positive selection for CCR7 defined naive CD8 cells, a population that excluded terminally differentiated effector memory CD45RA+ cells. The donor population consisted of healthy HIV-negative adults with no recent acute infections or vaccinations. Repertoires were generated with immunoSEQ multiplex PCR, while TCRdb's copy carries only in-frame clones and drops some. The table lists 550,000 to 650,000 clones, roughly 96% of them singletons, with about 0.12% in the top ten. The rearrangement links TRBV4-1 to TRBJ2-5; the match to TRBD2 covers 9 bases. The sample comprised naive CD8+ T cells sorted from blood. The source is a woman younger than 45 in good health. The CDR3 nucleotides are TGCGCCAGCAGCCAAGAAAGCGGGAGGTGGGAAGAGACCCAGTACTTC. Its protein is CASSQESGRWEETQYF.